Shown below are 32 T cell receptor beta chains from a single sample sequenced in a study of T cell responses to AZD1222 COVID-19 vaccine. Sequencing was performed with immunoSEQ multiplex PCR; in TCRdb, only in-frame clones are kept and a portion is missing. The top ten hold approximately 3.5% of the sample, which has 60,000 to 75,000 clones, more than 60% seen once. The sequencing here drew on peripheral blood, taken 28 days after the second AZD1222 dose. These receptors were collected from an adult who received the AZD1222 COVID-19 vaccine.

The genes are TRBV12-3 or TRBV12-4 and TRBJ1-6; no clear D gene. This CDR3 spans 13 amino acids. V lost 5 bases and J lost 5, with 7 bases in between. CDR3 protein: CASSPPHNSPLHF. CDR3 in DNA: TGTGCCAGCAGTCCCCCCCATAATTCACCCCTCCACTTT.

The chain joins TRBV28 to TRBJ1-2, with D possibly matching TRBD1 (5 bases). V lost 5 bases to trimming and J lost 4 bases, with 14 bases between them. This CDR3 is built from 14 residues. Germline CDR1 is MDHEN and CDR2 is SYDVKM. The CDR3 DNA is TGTGCCAGCAGTATTAGACAGTCCCCCTATGGCTACACCTTC. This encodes CASSIRQSPYGYTF.

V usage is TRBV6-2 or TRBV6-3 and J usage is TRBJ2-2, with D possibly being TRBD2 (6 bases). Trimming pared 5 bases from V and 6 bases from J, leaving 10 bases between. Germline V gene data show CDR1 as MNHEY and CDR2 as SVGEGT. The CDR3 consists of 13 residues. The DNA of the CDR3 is TGTGCCAGCAGTATGGAGGGGCCCGGGGAGCTGTTTTTT. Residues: CASSMEGPGELFF.

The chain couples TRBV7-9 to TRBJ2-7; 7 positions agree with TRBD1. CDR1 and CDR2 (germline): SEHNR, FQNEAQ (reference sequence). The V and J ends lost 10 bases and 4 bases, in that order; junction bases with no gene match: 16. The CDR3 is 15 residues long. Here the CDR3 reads CATSAEQGLMYEQYF. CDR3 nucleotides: TGTGCCACCAGTGCGGAACAGGGGCTTATGTACGAGCAGTACTTC.

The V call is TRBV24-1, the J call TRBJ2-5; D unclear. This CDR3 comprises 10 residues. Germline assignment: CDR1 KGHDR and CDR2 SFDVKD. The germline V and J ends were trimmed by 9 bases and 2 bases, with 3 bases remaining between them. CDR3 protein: CATSQETQYF. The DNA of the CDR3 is TGTGCCACCTCGCAAGAGACCCAGTACTTC.

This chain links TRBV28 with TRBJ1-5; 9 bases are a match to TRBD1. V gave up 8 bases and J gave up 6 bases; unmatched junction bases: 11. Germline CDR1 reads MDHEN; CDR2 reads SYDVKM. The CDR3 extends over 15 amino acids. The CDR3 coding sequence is TGTGCCAGCGAGGAAGGGACAGGGAAGGCTCAGCCCCAGCATTTT. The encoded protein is CASEEGTGKAQPQHF.

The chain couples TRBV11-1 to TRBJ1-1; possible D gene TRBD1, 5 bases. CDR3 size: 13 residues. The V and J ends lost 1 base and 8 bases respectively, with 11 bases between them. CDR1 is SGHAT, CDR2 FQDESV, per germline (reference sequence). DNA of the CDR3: TGTGCCAGCAGCTTAGAGGCAAGGGGAGAAGCTTTCTTT. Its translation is CASSLEARGEAFF.

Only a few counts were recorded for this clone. The DNA for the CDR3 is TGCGCCAGCAGCCCACTGACTAGCGGGGTAAACAATGAGCAGTTCTTC. Translating gives CASSPLTSGVNNEQFF. The V gene is TRBV5-1, the J gene TRBJ2-1; 11 bases line up with TRBD2. CDR3 size: 16 residues. Germline values: CDR1 SGHRS, CDR2 YFSETQ. J gave up 5 bases and V 4 bases, and 8 bases lay outside the gene matches.

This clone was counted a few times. CDR3 amino acids: CASSSSDTLSYGYTF. The CDR3 DNA is TGTGCCAGTAGTTCCTCCGATACGCTTTCCTATGGCTACACCTTC. The J gene is TRBJ1-2, the V gene TRBV19; D unresolved. This CDR3 is 15 amino acids long. Trimming left V 5 bases short and J 4 bases short, with 17 bases between. The germline V gene encodes CDR1 LNHDA and CDR2 SQIVND (reference sequence).

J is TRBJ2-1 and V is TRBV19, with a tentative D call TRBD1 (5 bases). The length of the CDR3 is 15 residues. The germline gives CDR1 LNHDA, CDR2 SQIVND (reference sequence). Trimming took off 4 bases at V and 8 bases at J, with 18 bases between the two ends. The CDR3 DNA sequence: TGTGCCAGTAGTACCTGGGCCACAGGTCTGGATGAGCAGTTCTTC. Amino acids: CASSTWATGLDEQFF.

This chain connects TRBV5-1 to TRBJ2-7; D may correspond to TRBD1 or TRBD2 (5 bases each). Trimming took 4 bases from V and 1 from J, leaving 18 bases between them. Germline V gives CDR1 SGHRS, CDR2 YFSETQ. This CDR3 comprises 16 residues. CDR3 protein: CASSKDAQGRSYEQYF. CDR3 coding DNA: TGCGCCAGCAGCAAGGACGCGCAGGGACGTTCCTACGAGCAGTACTTC.

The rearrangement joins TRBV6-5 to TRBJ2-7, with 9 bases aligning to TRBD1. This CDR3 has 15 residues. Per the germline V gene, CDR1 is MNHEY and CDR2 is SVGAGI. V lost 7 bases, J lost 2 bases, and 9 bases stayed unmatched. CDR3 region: CASIRDREGTYEQYF. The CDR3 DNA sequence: TGTGCCAGCATTCGGGACAGGGAAGGGACCTACGAGCAGTACTTC.

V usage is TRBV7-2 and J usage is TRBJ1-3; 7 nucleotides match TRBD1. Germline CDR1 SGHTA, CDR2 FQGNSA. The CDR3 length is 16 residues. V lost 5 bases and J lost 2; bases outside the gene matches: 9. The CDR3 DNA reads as TGTGCCAGCAGCCCAGGGGGGACACTAACTGGAAACACCATATATTTT. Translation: CASSPGGTLTGNTIYF.

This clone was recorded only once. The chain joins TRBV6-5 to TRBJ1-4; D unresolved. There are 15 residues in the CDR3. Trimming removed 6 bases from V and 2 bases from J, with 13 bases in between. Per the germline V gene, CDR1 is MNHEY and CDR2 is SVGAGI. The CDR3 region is CASSSVVGTNEKLFF. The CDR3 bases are TGTGCCAGCAGCTCGGTGGTGGGGACTAATGAAAAACTGTTTTTT.

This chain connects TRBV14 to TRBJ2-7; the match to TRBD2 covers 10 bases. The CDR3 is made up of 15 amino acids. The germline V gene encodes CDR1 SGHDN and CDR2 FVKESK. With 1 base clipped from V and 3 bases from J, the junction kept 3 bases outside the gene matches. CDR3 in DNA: TGTGCCAGCAGCCAAGTTAGCGGGGGGATCTACGAGCAGTACTTC. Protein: CASSQVSGGIYEQYF.

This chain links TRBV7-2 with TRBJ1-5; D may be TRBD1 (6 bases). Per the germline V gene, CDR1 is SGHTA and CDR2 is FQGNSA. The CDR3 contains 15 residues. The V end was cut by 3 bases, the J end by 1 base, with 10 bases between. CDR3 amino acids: CASSFSGVSNQPQHF. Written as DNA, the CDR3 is TGTGCCAGCAGCTTCTCAGGGGTAAGCAATCAGCCCCAGCATTTT.

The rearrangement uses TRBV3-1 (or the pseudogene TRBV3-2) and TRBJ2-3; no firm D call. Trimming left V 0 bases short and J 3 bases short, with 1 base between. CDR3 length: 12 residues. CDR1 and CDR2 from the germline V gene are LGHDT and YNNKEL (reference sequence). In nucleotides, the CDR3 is TGTGCCAGCAGCCAAGAAACAGATACGCAGTATTTT. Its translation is CASSQETDTQYF.

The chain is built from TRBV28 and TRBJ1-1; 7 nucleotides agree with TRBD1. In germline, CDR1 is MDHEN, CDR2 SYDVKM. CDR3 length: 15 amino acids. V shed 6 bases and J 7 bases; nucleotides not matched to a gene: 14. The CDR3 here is CASRGPGGVSFEAFF. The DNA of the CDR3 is TGTGCCAGCAGGGGGCCAGGGGGGGTCAGCTTTGAAGCTTTCTTT.

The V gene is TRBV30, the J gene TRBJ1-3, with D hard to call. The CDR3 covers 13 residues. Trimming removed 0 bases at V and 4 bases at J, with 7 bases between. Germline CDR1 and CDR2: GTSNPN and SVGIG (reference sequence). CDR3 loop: CAWSVLRGNTIYF. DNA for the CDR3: TGTGCCTGGAGTGTACTCAGGGGAAACACCATATATTTT. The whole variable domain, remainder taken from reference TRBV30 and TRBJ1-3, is SQTIHQWPATLVQPVGSPLSLECTVEGTSNPNLYWYRQAAGRGLQLLFYSVGIGQISSEVPQNLSASRPQDRQFILSSKKLLLSDSGFYLCAWSVLRGNTIYFGEGSWLTVV.

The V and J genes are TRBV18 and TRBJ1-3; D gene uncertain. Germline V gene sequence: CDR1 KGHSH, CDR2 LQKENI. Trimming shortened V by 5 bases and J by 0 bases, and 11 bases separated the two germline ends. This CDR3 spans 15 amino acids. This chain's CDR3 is CASSASRVSGNTIYF. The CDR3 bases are TGTGCCAGCTCAGCGAGCCGAGTCTCTGGAAACACCATATATTTT.

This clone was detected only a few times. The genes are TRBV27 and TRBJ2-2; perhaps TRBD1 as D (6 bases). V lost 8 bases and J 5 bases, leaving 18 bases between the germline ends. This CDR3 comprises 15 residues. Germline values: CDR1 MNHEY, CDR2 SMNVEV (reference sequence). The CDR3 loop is CASGLWGPETGELFF. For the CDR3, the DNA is TGTGCCAGCGGCTTGTGGGGGCCGGAAACCGGGGAGCTGTTTTTT.

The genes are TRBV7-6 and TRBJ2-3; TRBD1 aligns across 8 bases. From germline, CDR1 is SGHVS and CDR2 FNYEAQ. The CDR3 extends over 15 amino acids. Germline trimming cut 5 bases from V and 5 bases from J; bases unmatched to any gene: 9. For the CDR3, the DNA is TGTGCCAGCAGCCTAACAGGGGGTGGCGGAGATACGCAGTATTTT. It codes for CASSLTGGGGDTQYF.

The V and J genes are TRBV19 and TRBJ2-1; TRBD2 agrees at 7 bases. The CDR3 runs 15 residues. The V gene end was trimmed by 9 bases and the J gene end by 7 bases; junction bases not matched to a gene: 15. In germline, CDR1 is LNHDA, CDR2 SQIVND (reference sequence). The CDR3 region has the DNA TGTGCCAGCTCAACCCCAGGGAGGGGTAGAAATGAGCAGTTCTTC. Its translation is CASSTPGRGRNEQFF.

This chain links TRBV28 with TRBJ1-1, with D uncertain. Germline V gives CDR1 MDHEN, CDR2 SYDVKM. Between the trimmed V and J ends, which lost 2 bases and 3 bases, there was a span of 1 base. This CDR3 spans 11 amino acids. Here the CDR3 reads CASSLHTEAFF. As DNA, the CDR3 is TGTGCCAGCAGTTTACACACTGAAGCTTTCTTT.

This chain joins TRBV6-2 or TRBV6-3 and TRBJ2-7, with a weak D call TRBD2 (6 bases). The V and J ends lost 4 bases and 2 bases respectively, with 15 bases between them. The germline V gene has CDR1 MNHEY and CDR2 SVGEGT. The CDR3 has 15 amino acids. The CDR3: CASSSHRLGPYEQYF. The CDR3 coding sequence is TGTGCCAGCAGTTCACACCGACTAGGCCCCTACGAGCAGTACTTC.

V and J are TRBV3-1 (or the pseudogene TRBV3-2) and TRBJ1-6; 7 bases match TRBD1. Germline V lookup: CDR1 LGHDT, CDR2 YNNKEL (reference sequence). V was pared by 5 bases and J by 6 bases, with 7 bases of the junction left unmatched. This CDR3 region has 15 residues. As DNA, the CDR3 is TGTGCCAGCAGCGGCCGGGACAGTTTTAATTCACCCCTCCACTTT. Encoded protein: CASSGRDSFNSPLHF.

The CDR3 region is CASIDEPTSYGYTF. The CDR3 nucleotides are TGTGCCAGCATCGACGAACCGACAAGCTATGGCTACACCTTC. This chain joins TRBV28 and TRBJ1-2; D not resolved. Germline-derived CDR1 and CDR2 are MDHEN and SYDVKM. V was cut by 7 bases and J by 4 bases, with 16 bases left in between. CDR3 size: 14 residues.

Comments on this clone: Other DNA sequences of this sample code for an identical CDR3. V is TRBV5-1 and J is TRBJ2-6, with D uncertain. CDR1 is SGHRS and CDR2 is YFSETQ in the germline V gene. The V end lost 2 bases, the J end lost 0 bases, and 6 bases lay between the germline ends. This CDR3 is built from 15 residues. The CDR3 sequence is CASSLGSSGANVLTF. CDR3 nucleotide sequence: TGCGCCAGCAGCTTAGGATCCTCTGGGGCCAACGTCCTGACTTTC.

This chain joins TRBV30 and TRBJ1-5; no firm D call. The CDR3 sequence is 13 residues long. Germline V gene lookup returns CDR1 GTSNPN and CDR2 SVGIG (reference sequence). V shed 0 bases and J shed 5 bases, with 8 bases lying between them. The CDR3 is CAWSVQYDQPQHF. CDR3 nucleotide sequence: TGTGCCTGGAGTGTACAGTACGATCAGCCCCAGCATTTT.

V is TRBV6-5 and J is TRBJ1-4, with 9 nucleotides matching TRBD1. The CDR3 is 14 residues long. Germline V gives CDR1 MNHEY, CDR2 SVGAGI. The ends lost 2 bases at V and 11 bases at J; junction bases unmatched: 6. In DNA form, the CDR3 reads TGTGCCAGCAGTTACCGGGACAGGGACGGCAAACTGTTTTTT. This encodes CASSYRDRDGKLFF.

CDR3 amino acids: CATWDGDGSNQPQHF. The CDR3 nucleotides are TGTGCCACATGGGACGGGGACGGGAGCAATCAGCCCCAGCATTTT. The chain is built from TRBV19 and TRBJ1-5; maybe TRBD1 (5 bases). Germline V gives CDR1 LNHDA, CDR2 SQIVND (reference sequence). Trimming took 10 bases from V and 1 from J, leaving 17 bases between them. This CDR3 has 15 amino acids.

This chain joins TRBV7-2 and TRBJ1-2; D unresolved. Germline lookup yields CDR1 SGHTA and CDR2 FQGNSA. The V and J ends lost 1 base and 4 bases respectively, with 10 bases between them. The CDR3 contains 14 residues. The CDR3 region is CASSLGTNSYGYTF. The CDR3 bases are TGTGCCAGCAGCTTAGGGACCAACAGCTATGGCTACACCTTC.